These T cell receptor beta chains were read from a single sample in a study of blood T cell repertoires in COVID-19. Here immunoSEQ multiplex PCR was the method, and the copy in TCRdb shows in-frame clones only, minus some. Of 240,000 or so clones listed, 70% to 75% are singletons. The sample was peripheral blood. The source is an elderly woman with acute or convalescent COVID-19. The CDR3 runs from the conserved cysteine through the conserved F or W. Fields, in order: V gene, J gene, clone size, D gene, CDR3 protein, CDR3 DNA. The D gene is left open where the match is weak. The size of a clone is reported for some rows only, either as once, few or many, or as a class for expanded clones.

TRBV5-1	TRBJ1-1	-	-	CASSSTWNTEAFF	TGCGCCAGCAGCTCGACATGGAACACTGAAGCTTTCTTT
TRBV2	TRBJ1-1	-	-	CASSPRQNMNTEAFF	TGTGCCAGCAGTCCCCGACAGAATATGAACACTGAAGCTTTCTTT
TRBV5-1	TRBJ2-3	once	TRBD1	CASSSGTGYTDTQYF	TGCGCCAGCAGCTCCGGGACAGGGTACACAGATACGCAGTATTTT
TRBV19	TRBJ1-5	-	TRBD1	CASSARQGWSNQPQHF	TGTGCCAGTAGTGCACGACAGGGATGGAGTAATCAGCCCCAGCATTTT
TRBV5-1	TRBJ2-5	-	TRBD1	CASSSEQGRQTQYF	TGCGCCAGCAGCTCAGAACAGGGGCGGCAGACCCAGTACTTC
TRBV18	TRBJ2-3	-	TRBD1	CASHLYRGSTDTQYF	TGTGCCAGCCATCTATACAGGGGGTCCACAGATACGCAGTATTTT
TRBV14	TRBJ1-1	few	-	CASSPPGGANTEAFF	TGTGCCAGCAGCCCCCCGGGAGGGGCCAACACTGAAGCTTTCTTT
TRBV4-3	TRBJ2-6	once	TRBD1	CASSPQGAGANVLTF	TGCGCCAGCAGCCCTCAGGGGGCTGGGGCCAACGTCCTGACTTTC
TRBV6-5	TRBJ1-5	-	-	CASRTTGNQPQHF	TGTGCCAGCCGCACGACGGGGAATCAGCCCCAGCATTTT
TRBV6-1	TRBJ2-4	-	TRBD2	CASSDRTSGKGYIQYF	TGTGCCAGCAGTGATCGGACTAGCGGGAAGGGGTACATTCAGTACTTC
TRBV3-1/TRBV3-2	TRBJ2-2	many	-	CASSQAGGSNTGELFF	TGTGCCAGCAGCCAAGCCGGGGGTTCAAACACCGGGGAGCTGTTTTTT
TRBV2	TRBJ2-7	-	-	CASRDTGGLIYEQYF	TGTGCCAGCAGAGACACGGGGGGCCTGATCTACGAGCAGTACTTC
TRBV7-9	TRBJ1-4	-	-	CASSLGTASTNEKLFF	TGTGCCAGCAGCTTAGGGACAGCTTCAACTAATGAAAAACTGTTTTTT
TRBV7-9	TRBJ1-1	-	TRBD1	CASSRMGQGNTEAFF	TGTGCCAGCAGCAGAATGGGACAGGGGAACACTGAAGCTTTCTTT
TRBV19	TRBJ1-4	-	TRBD1	CASSRKIGTGGITNEKLFF	TGTGCCAGTAGTCGCAAAATCGGGACAGGGGGAATAACTAATGAAAAACTGTTTTTT
TRBV7-9	TRBJ2-5	few	TRBD1	CASSPGQGWGETQYF	TGTGCCAGCAGCCCGGGACAGGGATGGGGAGAGACCCAGTACTTC
TRBV2	TRBJ2-6	-	-	CASRRESGANVLTF	TGTGCCAGCAGGAGGGAGAGTGGGGCCAACGTCCTGACTTTC
TRBV3-1/TRBV3-2	TRBJ1-2	-	-	CASSLSQGSGGYTF	TGTGCCAGCAGCCTATCACAGGGCTCCGGCGGCTACACCTTC
TRBV10-3	TRBJ1-1	once	TRBD1	CAIQGAETEAFF	TGTGCCATCCAGGGGGCTGAGACTGAAGCTTTCTTT
TRBV5-1	TRBJ1-1	-	-	CASRQGVAEAFF	TGCGCCAGCAGACAAGGGGTCGCTGAAGCTTTCTTT
TRBV6-5	TRBJ2-7	-	TRBD1	CASSYSVGTATYEQYF	TGTGCCAGCAGTTACTCGGTCGGGACAGCAACCTACGAGCAGTACTTC
TRBV7-9	TRBJ1-2	-	-	CASQGQANYGYTF	TGTGCCAGCCAGGGGCAAGCGAACTATGGCTACACCTTC
TRBV19	TRBJ1-5	-	-	CASRVWGGSQPQHF	TGTGCCAGTAGGGTTTGGGGGGGAAGTCAGCCCCAGCATTTT
TRBV4-3	TRBJ1-1	-	TRBD1	CASSQEELRGMIQVNTEAFF	TGCGCCAGCAGCCAAGAGGAGCTCAGGGGGATGATACAGGTGAACACTGAAGCTTTCTTT
TRBV10-3	TRBJ2-2	-	-	CAIRGTDGGELFF	TGTGCCATCAGAGGGACTGATGGCGGGGAGCTGTTTTTT
TRBV3-1/TRBV3-2	TRBJ2-1	-	-	CASSRRRASGEQFF	TGTGCCAGCAGCCGCCGGAGGGCCAGTGGTGAGCAGTTCTTC
TRBV2	TRBJ2-1	-	TRBD2	CASSKAGLAGGNEQFF	TGTGCCAGCAGTAAGGCGGGACTAGCGGGAGGCAATGAGCAGTTCTTC
TRBV10-3	TRBJ2-3	few	-	CAISDGGRRAQNTQYF	TGTGCCATCAGTGATGGAGGCAGGAGGGCACAAAATACGCAGTATTTT
TRBV5-6	TRBJ1-2	-	-	CASSYLVGLNYGYTF	TGTGCCAGCAGCTACCTTGTGGGGCTCAACTATGGCTACACCTTC
TRBV7-9	TRBJ1-3	-	-	CASSINRAGNTIYF	TGTGCCAGCAGCATTAACAGGGCTGGAAACACCATATATTTT
TRBV4-3	TRBJ2-7	few	TRBD1	CASSPGQGAEAYEQYF	TGCGCCAGCAGCCCAGGACAGGGGGCGGAGGCCTACGAGCAGTACTTC
TRBV5-1	TRBJ1-4	-	-	CASRVGRGEKLFF	TGCGCCAGTCGCGTGGGGAGGGGTGAAAAACTGTTTTTT
TRBV2	TRBJ2-2	-	TRBD2	CASSEVAGTNTGELFF	TGTGCCAGCTCCGAAGTAGCGGGTACGAACACCGGGGAGCTGTTTTTT
TRBV2	TRBJ1-5	-	-	CASSGPRQSNQPQHF	TGTGCCAGCAGTGGTCCCCGCCAGAGCAATCAGCCCCAGCATTTT
TRBV10-1	TRBJ2-7	few	-	CASRVRPGESYEQYF	TGCGCCAGCAGGGTTAGACCGGGGGAGTCCTACGAGCAGTACTTC
TRBV2	TRBJ1-6	once	TRBD1	CASSYTGTGTSPLHF	TGTGCCAGCAGTTATACCGGGACAGGGACTTCACCCCTCCACTTT
TRBV3-1/TRBV3-2	TRBJ1-2	-	-	CASSQAGVGYTF	TGTGCCAGCAGCCAAGCAGGGGTTGGCTACACCTTC